The 28 T cell receptor beta chains below were found in one sample sequenced in a study of T cell responses to AZD1222 COVID-19 vaccine. Measured with immunoSEQ multiplex PCR; TCRdb has only the in-frame clones, and not every one. The repertoire holds tens of thousands of clones, with roughly nine tenths as singletons. The input for sequencing was peripheral blood, taken on day 0 of AZD1222 vaccination. The receptors here all came from an adult in good health.

The chain links TRBV16 to TRBJ1-5; D not resolved. Trimming pared 0 bases from V and 2 bases from J, leaving 8 bases between. CDR3 size: 15 residues. The germline V gene encodes CDR1 KGHSY and CDR2 FQNENV. This CDR3 is CASSQSGQGNQPQHF. The CDR3 coding sequence is TGTGCCAGCAGCCAATCAGGGCAGGGCAATCAGCCCCAGCATTTT. Drawing the rest from reference TRBV16 and TRBJ1-5, the complete variable domain is GEEVAQTPKHLVRGEGQKAKLYCAPIKGHSYVFWYQQVLKNEFKFLISFQNENVFDETGMPKERFSAKCLPNSPCSLEIQATKLEDSAVYFCASSQSGQGNQPQHFGDGTRLSIL.

V is TRBV12-5 and J is TRBJ1-5; 9 bases fit TRBD1. CDR1 is LGHNT and CDR2 is FRNRAP in the germline V gene. This CDR3 has 14 residues. J lost 8 bases, V lost 1 base, and 3 bases had no gene match. The CDR3 region is CASGLGQGVEPQHF. CDR3 bases: TGTGCTAGTGGTTTGGGACAGGGGGTTGAGCCCCAGCATTTT.

CDR3 sequence: CASSPDRGRGNQPQHF. In nucleotides, the CDR3 is TGTGCCAGCTCACCAGACAGGGGTCGTGGCAATCAGCCCCAGCATTTT. The chain couples TRBV18 to TRBJ1-5, with 8 bases lining up with TRBD1. Germline CDR1 and CDR2: KGHSH and LQKENI. J was trimmed by 2 bases and V by 2 bases; bases with no gene match: 5. The CDR3 contains 16 residues.

This rearrangement joins TRBV2 to TRBJ1-1; 9 positions agree with TRBD1. CDR1 and CDR2 from the germline V gene are SNHLY and FYNNEI. The CDR3 is 14 amino acids. V was pared by 8 bases and J by 2 bases, with 6 bases of the junction left unmatched. CDR3 coding DNA: TGTGCCAGCGGAGCGGGACAGGGAAACACTGAAGCTTTCTTT. Residues: CASGAGQGNTEAFF.

The chain links TRBV6-5 to TRBJ2-5; 9 positions match TRBD2. Looked up from germline, CDR1 is MNHEY and CDR2 is SVGAGI. Trimming removed 2 bases from V and 3 bases from J; junction bases left unmatched: 4. The CDR3 runs to 15 residues. The CDR3, as DNA: TGTGCCAGCAGTTACGGGGTAGCGGGAGAAGAGACCCAGTACTTC. As protein: CASSYGVAGEETQYF.

The chain recombines TRBV27 with TRBJ2-1; D might be TRBD1 or TRBD2, each matching 6 bases. Germline assignment: CDR1 MNHEY and CDR2 SMNVEV (reference sequence). CDR3 length equals 20 residues. The V gene lost 5 bases and the J gene lost 6 bases, with 32 bases spanning the gap. The CDR3 region has the DNA TGTGCCAGCAGTAGGGGGGCAGGAGATTTAGGACGCCCAACTGTCAATGAGCAGTTCTTC. Translation: CASSRGAGDLGRPTVNEQFF.

This clone was seen once. This chain connects TRBV28 to TRBJ1-5; possible D gene TRBD1, 5 bases. With 3 bases removed from V and 5 bases from J, the gap between germline ends came to 17 bases. The length of the CDR3 is 16 residues. In germline, CDR1 is MDHEN, CDR2 SYDVKM. The DNA of the CDR3 is TGTGCCAGCAGTTTGAACGGGCAGGGCGGTTATCAGCCCCAGCATTTT. Its protein is CASSLNGQGGYQPQHF.

V and J are TRBV6-6 and TRBJ1-3; 7 bases are shared with TRBD1. Germline V CDR1 and CDR2: MNHNY, SVGAGI (reference sequence). V shed 8 bases, J shed 4 bases, and the junction held 11 bases outside the gene matches. This CDR3 comprises 15 residues. The CDR3 protein is CASVRSPGQGNTIYF. The CDR3, as DNA: TGTGCCAGCGTTCGATCGCCGGGACAGGGAAACACCATATATTTT.

This chain links TRBV6-5 with TRBJ2-7; D remains ambiguous. The CDR3 length is 14 residues. From germline, CDR1 is MNHEY and CDR2 SVGAGI. V was shortened by 10 bases and J by 2 bases, with 18 bases between the two germline ends. CDR3 region: CATQWAPNAYEQYF. In DNA, the CDR3 is TGTGCCACGCAGTGGGCACCAAATGCCTACGAGCAGTACTTC.

The chain links TRBV5-1 to TRBJ1-4; no firm D call. V was shortened by 4 bases and J by 5 bases, with 15 bases between the two germline ends. The CDR3 length is 15 residues. Germline V lookup: CDR1 SGHRS, CDR2 YFSETQ. The CDR3 bases are TGCGCCAGCAGCCCGATGGCAGACCCCAATGAAAAACTGTTTTTT. This translates into CASSPMADPNEKLFF.

The chain uses TRBV20-1 and TRBJ2-7; no reliable D call. The length of the CDR3 is 11 residues. V lost 5 bases and J lost 3, with 8 bases in between. CDR1 is DFQATT, CDR2 SNEGSKA, per germline (reference sequence). CDR3 amino acids: CSAPRSYEQYF. The CDR3 DNA follows: TGCAGTGCTCCCCGCAGCTACGAGCAGTACTTC.

The chain has TRBV5-1 and TRBJ1-4; no definite D call. V dropped 4 bases and J dropped 3 bases, with 10 bases sitting between them. CDR1 and CDR2 (germline): SGHRS, YFSETQ. The CDR3 is 14 residues long. The DNA for the CDR3 is TGCGCCAGCAGCCCATATGGTTCTAATGAAAAACTGTTTTTT. As protein: CASSPYGSNEKLFF.

V gene TRBV9 combines with J gene TRBJ1-1, with D hard to call. Trimming stripped 3 bases from V and 0 bases from J, with 9 bases between. CDR1 and CDR2 (germline): SGDLS, YYNGEE. CDR3 length: 14 amino acids. CDR3 sequence reads: CASSAREMNTEAFF. The CDR3 DNA reads as TGTGCCAGCAGCGCAAGAGAGATGAACACTGAAGCTTTCTTT.

This rearrangement joins TRBV9 to TRBJ2-1; D possibly matches TRBD1 or TRBD2 (6 bases each). Germline V gives CDR1 SGDLS, CDR2 YYNGEE. V shed 3 bases and J shed 7 bases, with 11 bases lying between them. CDR3 length: 13 amino acids. The CDR3 region has the DNA TGTGCCAGCAGCGCGGAAGGGGGGAATGAGCAGTTCTTC. This gives the protein CASSAEGGNEQFF.

The chain is built from TRBV11-2 and TRBJ2-1; D gene unclear. V lost 1 base to trimming and J lost 0 bases, with 7 bases between them. This CDR3 contains 15 residues. Germline assignment: CDR1 SGHAT and CDR2 FQNNGV. In DNA, the CDR3 is TGTGCCAGCAGCTTAGTACAGAGCTCCTACAATGAGCAGTTCTTC. It codes for CASSLVQSSYNEQFF.

The chain combines TRBV11-1 with TRBJ2-1; TRBD2 matches 14 bases. CDR3 length equals 15 residues. Looked up from germline, CDR1 is SGHAT and CDR2 is FQDESV (reference sequence). V shed 8 bases, J shed 10 bases, and the junction held 10 bases outside the gene matches. The CDR3 nucleotides are TGTGCCAGCGAGACCCCGGGACTAGCGGGAGTGGAGCAGTTCTTC. It specifies CASETPGLAGVEQFF.

The rearrangement links TRBV10-2 to TRBJ2-1; 16 bases map to TRBD2. Germline lookup yields CDR1 WSHSY and CDR2 SAAADI. This CDR3 is 18 amino acids long. J lost 7 bases, V lost 0 bases, and 6 bases had no gene match. The CDR3 DNA reads as TGCGCCAGCAGTGAGTCGGGACTAGCGGGAGGGCAGGGGAATGAGCAGTTCTTC. Protein product: CASSESGLAGGQGNEQFF.

In this sample, this clone turned up once. The rearrangement links TRBV29-1 to TRBJ2-7; possibly TRBD1 for D (5 bases). This CDR3 comprises 13 residues. V shed 4 bases and J shed 3 bases, with 13 bases lying between them. CDR1 and CDR2 from the germline V gene are SQVTM and ANQGSEA. CDR3 bases: TGCAGCGTTGGGACACCCAGCCGCTACGAGCAGTACTTC. The encoded protein is CSVGTPSRYEQYF.

The chain couples TRBV3-1 (or the pseudogene TRBV3-2) to TRBJ1-1; 10 bases map to TRBD1. After removal of 4 bases from V and 2 bases from J, the junction contained 7 bases not matched to a gene. CDR3 length equals 16 residues. Per the germline V gene, CDR1 is LGHDT and CDR2 is YNNKEL (reference sequence). The CDR3 sequence is CASSPRDRGRNTEAFF. DNA for the CDR3: TGTGCCAGCAGCCCCCGAGACAGGGGGCGCAACACTGAAGCTTTCTTT.

This chain joins TRBV20-1 and TRBJ1-3, with TRBD1 identical over 10 bases. Germline lookup yields CDR1 DFQATT and CDR2 SNEGSKA (reference sequence). This CDR3 has 16 amino acids. The J segment lost 2 bases and the V segment lost 3 bases, leaving 7 bases of the junction unmatched. DNA for the CDR3: TGCAGTGCTAGTGCCGTGGGACAGGGGACTGGAAACACCATATATTTT. This translates into CSASAVGQGTGNTIYF.

The chain has TRBV15 and TRBJ2-1; 8 bases match TRBD2. Trimming at V came to 0 bases and at J to 2 bases, leaving 6 bases not matched to a gene. The CDR3 runs 17 residues. Germline V gives CDR1 LNHNV, CDR2 YYDKDF (reference sequence). The DNA for the CDR3 is TGTGCCACCAGCAGAGAGGTCGGGGGGGCCCCCTACAATGAGCAGTTCTTC. Translation: CATSREVGGAPYNEQFF.

The chain employs TRBV28 and TRBJ2-3, with 9 bases that match TRBD2. Germline loops: CDR1 MDHEN, CDR2 SYDVKM. The CDR3 consists of 15 residues. The V and J ends lost 5 bases and 6 bases, in that order; junction bases with no gene match: 9. Here the CDR3 DNA reads TGTGCCAGCAGTCAAATCGCCGGGACTAGCGATACGCAGTATTTT. Its translation is CASSQIAGTSDTQYF.

The gene calls are TRBV19 and TRBJ1-4; D is possibly TRBD1 (6 bases). Germline loops: CDR1 LNHDA, CDR2 SQIVND (reference sequence). This CDR3 is 14 amino acids long. The V end lost 5 bases, the J end lost 6 bases, and 13 bases lay between the germline ends. CDR3 loop: CASSVQGFDEKLFF. The CDR3 DNA reads as TGTGCCAGTAGTGTACAGGGCTTTGATGAAAAACTGTTTTTT.

V gene TRBV10-2 combines with J gene TRBJ1-2; possible D gene TRBD1, 5 bases. The V gene lost 7 bases and the J gene lost 8 bases, with 17 bases spanning the gap. CDR1 and CDR2 (germline): WSHSY, SAAADI. CDR3 length equals 13 residues. CDR3 bases: TGCGCCAGCAATGGGGACTGGGGGTCGGGCTACACCTTC. Protein: CASNGDWGSGYTF.

The gene calls are TRBV5-1 and TRBJ2-1; 9 bases match TRBD2. This CDR3 region has 17 residues. Trimming took 4 bases from V and 0 from J; bases not matched to a gene: 8. Germline V gives CDR1 SGHRS, CDR2 YFSETQ. The DNA for the CDR3 is TGCGCCAGCAGCGAGCGGGGGGCCTCGAGCTCCTACAATGAGCAGTTCTTC. It codes for CASSERGASSSYNEQFF.

This chain connects TRBV10-3 to TRBJ1-1, with D possibly matching TRBD1 (6 bases). V lost 0 bases to trimming and J lost 1 base, with 15 bases between them. CDR3 length equals 17 residues. Germline lookup yields CDR1 ENHRY and CDR2 SYGVKD. The CDR3 DNA reads as TGTGCCATCAGTGAGTCACCGGGGGGGCAGGGGAACACTGAAGCTTTCTTT. Its protein product is CAISESPGGQGNTEAFF.

The genes are TRBV5-6 and TRBJ2-1; D is perhaps TRBD2 (6 bases). Germline V gene lookup returns CDR1 SGHDT and CDR2 YYEEEE. This CDR3 is built from 15 residues. The V and J ends lost 4 bases and 5 bases respectively, with 16 bases between them. The CDR3 region is CASSPPEGPNNEQFF. The CDR3, as DNA: TGTGCCAGCAGCCCCCCGGAGGGGCCCAACAATGAGCAGTTCTTC.

J is TRBJ1-1 and V is TRBV13; no clear D gene. V lost 6 bases to trimming and J lost 4 bases, with 15 bases between them. The length of the CDR3 is 14 residues. CDR1 PRHDT and CDR2 FYEKMQ come from the germline V gene (reference sequence). CDR3 coding DNA: TGTGCCAGCAGGCTCCCTTCGATGGGCACTGAAGCTTTCTTT. Residues: CASRLPSMGTEAFF.